This TCR beta chain was captured by sequencing in a study of regulatory T cells. Whole-study results and caveats: Hydrophobic residues at CDR3 positions 6 and 7 were enriched in conventional CD4+ T cells of CD3G-deficient patients. Regulatory T cells showed the strongest V-J pair restriction and V/J gene skewing among patient repertoires.

This CDR3 comprises 15 residues. J was trimmed by 7 bases and V by 0 bases; bases with no gene match: 4. The germline CDR1 and CDR2 sequences are SGHRS and YFSETQ. Every patient with CD3G deficiency had evidence of autoimmunity. CD4+ cells were sorted into CD25-high CD127-low regulatory cells and CD25-low CD127-high conventional cells. About this clone: Its antigen is undetermined.

The PCR used 52 TRBV and 13 TRBJ primers. This table comes from immunoSEQ multiplex PCR, and its TCRdb copy is limited to in-frame clones, with some not included. The sample includes roughly 32,000 clones, over 75% of them seen just once. This receptor was obtained from a person between 18 and 30 years old with CD3G deficiency. The specimen was conventional CD4+ T cells sorted from blood. The chain joins TRBV5-1 to TRBJ2-1; TRBD2 matches at 10 bases. In DNA form, the CDR3 reads TGCGCCAGCAGCTTGGGCCTAGCGGGAGCGAATGAGCAGTTCTTC. Amino acid sequence: CASSLGLAGANEQFF.